Each of the 11 T cell receptor beta chains below was sequenced from the same sample in a study of blood T cell repertoires in COVID-19. The method was immunoSEQ multiplex PCR; TCRdb's version includes in-frame clones alone and lacks a portion of them. The sample shows 450,000 to 500,000 clones, 75% to 90% of them seen only once. Sequencing was done on a sample of PBMCs or T cells enriched from blood (not recorded which). The receptors stem from a woman aged 55-70 years who had recovered from COVID-19.

The chain employs TRBV27 and TRBJ2-6, with D perhaps matching TRBD1 (5 bases). The CDR3 has 14 residues. Germline CDR1 is MNHEY and CDR2 is SMNVEV (reference sequence). V shed 6 bases and J shed 2 bases, with 8 bases lying between them. The CDR3 loop reads CASRDMAGANVLTF. In nucleotides, the CDR3 is TGTGCCAGCAGGGACATGGCTGGGGCCAACGTCCTGACTTTC.

The chain is built from TRBV2 and TRBJ1-5, with TRBD1 as a possible D gene (6 bases). The CDR3 consists of 15 residues. The V gene lost 4 bases and the J gene lost 3 bases, with 13 bases spanning the gap. From germline, CDR1 is SNHLY and CDR2 FYNNEI. The DNA for the CDR3 is TGTGCCAGCAGTGTAATAGGACAGAACAATCAGCCCCAGCATTTT. Its protein is CASSVIGQNNQPQHF. The whole variable domain, remainder taken from reference TRBV2 and TRBJ1-5, is EPEVTQTPSHQVTQMGQEVILRCVPISNHLYFYWYRQILGQKVEFLVSFYNNEISEKSEIFDDQFSVERPDGSNFTLKIRSTKLEDSAMYFCASSVIGQNNQPQHFGDGTRLSIL.

This clone was counted a few times. The chain combines TRBV27 with TRBJ2-7; TRBD1 might be the D (5 bases). Germline CDR1 and CDR2: MNHEY and SMNVEV (reference sequence). Trimming removed 3 bases at V and 2 bases at J, with 11 bases between. This CDR3 spans 14 amino acids. CDR3 in DNA: TGTGCCAGCAGTTTCACTCCGACAGCCTACGAGCAGTACTTC. Translating gives CASSFTPTAYEQYF.

This clone was detected once. J is TRBJ1-2 and V is TRBV5-1, with 12 bases that match TRBD1. The germline V gene encodes CDR1 SGHRS and CDR2 YFSETQ. The V and J ends lost 4 bases and 2 bases, in that order; junction bases with no gene match: 9. The CDR3 is 17 residues long. CDR3 DNA sequence: TGCGCCAGCAGCCCAGGGACAGGGGGCTCTGGGAACTATGGCTACACCTTC. Amino acid sequence: CASSPGTGGSGNYGYTF.

The chain uses TRBV3-1 (or the pseudogene TRBV3-2) and TRBJ1-5, with D tentatively TRBD1 (6 bases). Trimming pared 0 bases from V and 4 bases from J, leaving 10 bases between. Germline-derived CDR1 and CDR2 are LGHDT and YNNKEL (reference sequence). The CDR3 covers 15 residues. The CDR3 loop is CASSQEGGGNQPQHF. The CDR3 region has the DNA TGTGCCAGCAGCCAAGAAGGGGGAGGGAATCAGCCCCAGCATTTT.

CDR3 in DNA: TGTGCCATCAGTGAGGCTTGGACAGCCTACGAGCAGTACGTC. This encodes CAISEAWTAYEQYV. The chain links TRBV10-3 to TRBJ2-7, with D perhaps matching TRBD1 (6 bases). V lost 2 bases, J lost 2 bases, and 10 bases lay in between. The germline gives CDR1 ENHRY, CDR2 SYGVKD. The CDR3 is made up of 14 amino acids.

A single count supports this clone. V gene TRBV5-1 combines with J gene TRBJ1-4; possible D gene TRBD1, 6 bases. Trimming took off 4 bases at V and 8 bases at J, with 15 bases between the two ends. CDR1 and CDR2 (germline): SGHRS, YFSETQ. This CDR3 contains 14 residues. CDR3 sequence (DNA): TGCGCCAGCAGCCCTGAAGGGGGAGGGGAAAAACTGTTTTTT. Residues: CASSPEGGGEKLFF.

Concerning this clone itself: Other DNA sequences within the sample encode an identical CDR3. J is TRBJ1-5 and V is TRBV5-1; weak D call: TRBD1 (6 bases). Per the germline V gene, CDR1 is SGHRS and CDR2 is YFSETQ. This CDR3 contains 15 residues. V was cut by 0 bases and J by 2 bases, with 9 bases left in between. This CDR3 reads CASSLAPGGNQPQHF. In DNA form, the CDR3 reads TGCGCCAGCAGCTTGGCCCCAGGGGGCAATCAGCCCCAGCATTTT.

CDR3 DNA sequence: TGTGCCAGCAGTTACCGACTAGCGGGGGAGCACTACGAGCAGTACTTC. It codes for CASSYRLAGEHYEQYF. The V gene is TRBV6-2 or TRBV6-3, the J gene TRBJ2-7; 12 bases line up with TRBD2. CDR1 is MNHEY, CDR2 SVGEGT, per germline. The CDR3 is 16 amino acids. J gave up 3 bases and V 2 bases, and 5 bases lay outside the gene matches.

The chain couples TRBV7-2 to TRBJ2-5, with TRBD1 identical over 7 bases. This CDR3 region has 14 residues. V shed 5 bases, J shed 2 bases, and the junction held 5 bases outside the gene matches. The germline CDR1 and CDR2 sequences are SGHTA and FQGNSA. The CDR3 protein is CASSAGQVQETQYF. The CDR3 DNA reads TGTGCCAGCAGCGCAGGACAGGTACAAGAGACCCAGTACTTC.

The J gene is TRBJ2-2, the V gene TRBV5-1; TRBD1 matches at 11 bases. Germline assignment: CDR1 SGHRS and CDR2 YFSETQ. The CDR3 is 16 residues long. The J segment lost 4 bases and the V segment lost 0 bases, leaving 2 bases of the junction unmatched. CDR3 residues: CASSLEGTGGTGELFF. CDR3 bases: TGCGCCAGCAGCTTGGAAGGGACAGGGGGCACCGGGGAGCTGTTTTTT.